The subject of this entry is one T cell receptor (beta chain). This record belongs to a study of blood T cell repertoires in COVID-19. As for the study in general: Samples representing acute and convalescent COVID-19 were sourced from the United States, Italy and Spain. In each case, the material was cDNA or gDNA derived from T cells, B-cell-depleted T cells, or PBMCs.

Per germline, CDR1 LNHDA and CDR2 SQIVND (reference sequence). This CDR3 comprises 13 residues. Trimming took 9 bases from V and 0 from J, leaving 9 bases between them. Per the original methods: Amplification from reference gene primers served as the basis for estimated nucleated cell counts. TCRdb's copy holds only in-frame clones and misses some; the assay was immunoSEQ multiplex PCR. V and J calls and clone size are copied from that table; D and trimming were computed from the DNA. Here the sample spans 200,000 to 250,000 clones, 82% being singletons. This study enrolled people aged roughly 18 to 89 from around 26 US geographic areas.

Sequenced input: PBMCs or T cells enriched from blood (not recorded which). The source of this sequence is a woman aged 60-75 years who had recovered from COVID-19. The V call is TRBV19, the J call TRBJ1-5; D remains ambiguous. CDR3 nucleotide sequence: TGTGCCAGCCGGGATATTAGCAATCAGCCCCAGCATTTT. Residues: CASRDISNQPQHF. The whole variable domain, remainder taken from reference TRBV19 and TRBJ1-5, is DGGITQSPKYLFRKEGQNVTLSCEQNLNHDAMYWYRQDPGQGLRLIYYSQIVNDFQKGDIAEGYSVSREKKESFPLTVTSAQKNPTAFYLCASRDISNQPQHFGDGTRLSIL.